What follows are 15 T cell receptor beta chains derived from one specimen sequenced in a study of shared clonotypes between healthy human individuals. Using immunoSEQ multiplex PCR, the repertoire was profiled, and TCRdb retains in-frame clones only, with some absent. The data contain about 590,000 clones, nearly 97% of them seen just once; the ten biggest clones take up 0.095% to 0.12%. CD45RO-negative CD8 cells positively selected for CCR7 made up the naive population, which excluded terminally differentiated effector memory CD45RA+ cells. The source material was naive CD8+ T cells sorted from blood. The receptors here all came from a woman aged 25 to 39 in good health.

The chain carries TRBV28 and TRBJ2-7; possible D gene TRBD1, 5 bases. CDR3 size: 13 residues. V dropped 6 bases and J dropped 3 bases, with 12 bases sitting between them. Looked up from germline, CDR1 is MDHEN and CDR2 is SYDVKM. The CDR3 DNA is TGTGCCAGCAGACCGCAAGACAGCTACGAGCAGTACTTC. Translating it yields CASRPQDSYEQYF.

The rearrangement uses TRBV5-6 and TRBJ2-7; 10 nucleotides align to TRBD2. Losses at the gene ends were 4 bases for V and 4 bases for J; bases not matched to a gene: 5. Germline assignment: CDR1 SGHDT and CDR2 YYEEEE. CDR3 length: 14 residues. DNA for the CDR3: TGTGCCAGCAGCCTAGCGGGAGTCAGGTACGAGCAGTACTTC. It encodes CASSLAGVRYEQYF.

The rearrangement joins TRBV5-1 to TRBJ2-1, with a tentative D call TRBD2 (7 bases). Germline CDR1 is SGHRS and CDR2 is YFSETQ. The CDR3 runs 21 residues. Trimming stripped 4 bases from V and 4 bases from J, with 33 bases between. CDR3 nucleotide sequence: TGCGCCAGCAGCAACGGAGGGGGGGCGGTTCGGTTCTGGCCCGTATACAATGAGCAGTTCTTC. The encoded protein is CASSNGGGAVRFWPVYNEQFF.

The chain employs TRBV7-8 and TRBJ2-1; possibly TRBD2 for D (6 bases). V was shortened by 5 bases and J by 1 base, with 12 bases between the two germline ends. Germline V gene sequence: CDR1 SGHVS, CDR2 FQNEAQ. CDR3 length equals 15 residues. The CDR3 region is CASSTSGGSYNEQFF. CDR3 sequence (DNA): TGTGCCAGCAGCACCTCCGGGGGATCCTACAATGAGCAGTTCTTC.

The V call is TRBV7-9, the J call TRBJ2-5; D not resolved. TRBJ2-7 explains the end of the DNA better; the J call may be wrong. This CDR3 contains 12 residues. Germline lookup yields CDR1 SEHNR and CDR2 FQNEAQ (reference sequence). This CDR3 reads CASSPERNEQYF. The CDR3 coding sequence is TGTGCCAGCAGCCCCGAAAGGAACGAGCAGTACTTC.

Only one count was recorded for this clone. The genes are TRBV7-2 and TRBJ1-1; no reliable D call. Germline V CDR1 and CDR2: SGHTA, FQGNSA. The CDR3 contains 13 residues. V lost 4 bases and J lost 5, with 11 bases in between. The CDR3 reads CASSSATGTEAFF. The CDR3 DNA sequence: TGTGCCAGCAGCTCTGCGACGGGAACTGAAGCTTTCTTT.

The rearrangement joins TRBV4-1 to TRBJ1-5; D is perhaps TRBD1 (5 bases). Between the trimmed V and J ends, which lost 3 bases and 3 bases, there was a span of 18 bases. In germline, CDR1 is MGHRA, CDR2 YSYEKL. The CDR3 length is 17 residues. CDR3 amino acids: CASSHVQNGGPNQPQHF. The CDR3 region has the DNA TGCGCCAGCAGCCACGTACAAAACGGGGGACCCAATCAGCCCCAGCATTTT.

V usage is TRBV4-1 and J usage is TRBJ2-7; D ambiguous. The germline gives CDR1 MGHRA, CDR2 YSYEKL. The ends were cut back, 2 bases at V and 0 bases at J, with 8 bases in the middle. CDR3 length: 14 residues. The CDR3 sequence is CASSQRLGSYEQYF. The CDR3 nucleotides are TGCGCCAGCAGCCAAAGGTTGGGCTCCTACGAGCAGTACTTC.

CDR3 DNA: TGTGCCACCCGCCGGGACCCGTCATCCTACGAGCAGTACTTC. Its translation: CATRRDPSSYEQYF. This chain joins TRBV10-3 and TRBJ2-7; D possibly matches TRBD1 or TRBD2 (5 bases each). Germline CDR1 and CDR2: ENHRY and SYGVKD. This CDR3 region has 14 residues. Trimming stripped 10 bases from V and 1 base from J, with 17 bases between.

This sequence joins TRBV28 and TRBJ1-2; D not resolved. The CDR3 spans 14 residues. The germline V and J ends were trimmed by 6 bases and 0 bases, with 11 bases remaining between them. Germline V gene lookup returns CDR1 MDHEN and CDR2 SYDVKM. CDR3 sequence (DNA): TGTGCCAGCAGCGCACAGACACCTAACTATGGCTACACCTTC. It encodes CASSAQTPNYGYTF.

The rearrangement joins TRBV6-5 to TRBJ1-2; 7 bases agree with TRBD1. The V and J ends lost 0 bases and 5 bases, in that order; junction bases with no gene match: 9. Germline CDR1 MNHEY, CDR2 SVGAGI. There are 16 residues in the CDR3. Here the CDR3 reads CASSYSRDRLPYGYTF. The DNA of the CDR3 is TGTGCCAGCAGTTACTCGAGGGACAGACTCCCTTATGGCTACACCTTC.

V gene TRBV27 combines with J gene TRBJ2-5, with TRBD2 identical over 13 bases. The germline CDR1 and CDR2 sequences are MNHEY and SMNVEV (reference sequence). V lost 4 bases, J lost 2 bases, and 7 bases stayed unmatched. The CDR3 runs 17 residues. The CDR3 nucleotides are TGTGCCAGCAGTTCGGTAGGGACTAGCGGGATTCAAGAGACCCAGTACTTC. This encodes CASSSVGTSGIQETQYF.

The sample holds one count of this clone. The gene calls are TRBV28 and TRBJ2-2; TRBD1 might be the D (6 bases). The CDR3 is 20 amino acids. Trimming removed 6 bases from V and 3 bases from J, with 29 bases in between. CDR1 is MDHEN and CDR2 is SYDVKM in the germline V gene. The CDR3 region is CASSHGRSLQTGPYTGELFF. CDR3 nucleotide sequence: TGTGCCAGCAGCCATGGCCGATCACTCCAGACAGGACCTTACACCGGGGAGCTGTTTTTT.

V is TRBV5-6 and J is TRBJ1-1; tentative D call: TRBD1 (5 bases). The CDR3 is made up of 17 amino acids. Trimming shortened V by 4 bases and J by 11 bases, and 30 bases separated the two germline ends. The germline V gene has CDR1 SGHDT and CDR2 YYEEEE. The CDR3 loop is CASSPYYRDPIKAGAFF. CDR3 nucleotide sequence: TGTGCCAGCAGCCCATACTACCGGGACCCGATCAAAGCAGGGGCTTTCTTT.

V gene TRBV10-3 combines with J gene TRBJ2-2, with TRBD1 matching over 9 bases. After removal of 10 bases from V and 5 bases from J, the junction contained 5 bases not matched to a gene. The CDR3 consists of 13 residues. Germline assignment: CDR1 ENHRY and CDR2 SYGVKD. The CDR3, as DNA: TGTGCCAGCCGACAGGGGGGGACCGGGGAGCTGTTTTTT. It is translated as CASRQGGTGELFF.